A selection of T cell receptor beta chains follows, all from one sample in a study of PD-1 blockade in mismatch repair-deficient tumors. Their antigens are not known. Only in-frame clones appear in the TCRdb table, and some are missing; sequencing was by immunoSEQ multiplex PCR. The sample records over 9,000 clones, approximately 84% being singletons. The sequencing used cells cultured in vitro, collected from a patient treated with pembrolizumab. These receptors all come from an adult with mismatch repair-deficient cancer. CDR3s include the opening cysteine and the closing phenylalanine or tryptophan. A D gene is named only where the DNA matches it firmly. Expanded clones get a size class; other rows say once, few or many, or leave the size out.

clone_size,d_call,v_call,j_call,cdr3_aa,cdr3_nt
NA,NA,TRBV28,TRBJ2-1,CASSLPGPHSYNEQFF,TGTGCCAGCAGTCTCCCGGGTCCCCACTCCTACAATGAGCAGTTCTTC
NA,NA,TRBV18,TRBJ1-1,CASSPVDSMNTEAFF,TGTGCCAGCTCACCCGTCGACAGCATGAACACTGAAGCTTTCTTT
NA,NA,TRBV28,TRBJ1-5,CASRPQRNQPQHF,TGTGCCAGCAGACCGCAGAGGAATCAGCCCCAGCATTTT
NA,TRBD1,TRBV7-2,TRBJ1-1,CASSGSGGMNTEAFF,TGTGCCAGCAGCGGATCAGGGGGCATGAACACTGAAGCTTTCTTT
NA,TRBD2,TRBV28,TRBJ2-1,CANTLRLFAASGSNEQFF,TGTGCCAACACCCTCCGGCTGTTTGCGGCTAGCGGGAGCAATGAGCAGTTCTTC
few,NA,TRBV30,TRBJ2-1,CAWSGDWAKNNEQFF,TGTGCCTGGAGTGGGGATTGGGCCAAAAACAATGAGCAGTTCTTC
NA,NA,TRBV4-2,TRBJ2-7,CASSPNTEYEQYF,TGTGCCAGCAGCCCAAACACGGAATACGAGCAGTACTTC
NA,NA,TRBV30,TRBJ1-1,CAWNRVPNTEAFF,TGTGCCTGGAACAGGGTTCCGAACACTGAAGCTTTCTTT
NA,NA,TRBV27,TRBJ1-2,CASSPTGYYGYTF,TGTGCCAGCAGTCCGACAGGTTATTATGGCTACACCTTC
NA,TRBD1,TRBV5-8,TRBJ1-2,CASSSKGTGAQSGYTF,TGTGCCAGCAGCTCCAAAGGGACAGGGGCGCAAAGTGGCTACACCTTC
NA,NA,TRBV13,TRBJ1-1,CASSSPLTEAFF,TGTGCCAGCAGCTCCCCCCTTACTGAAGCTTTCTTT
few,NA,TRBV30,TRBJ2-7,CAWSSGITYEQYF,TGTGCCTGGAGTTCAGGAATTACCTACGAGCAGTACTTC
NA,NA,TRBV6-6,TRBJ1-3,CASSFDGVSGNTIYF,TGTGCCAGCAGTTTCGACGGTGTCTCTGGAAACACCATATATTTT
NA,TRBD2,TRBV19,TRBJ2-7,CASRDRLLAGGGEQYF,TGTGCCAGTAGAGACCGTCTACTAGCGGGAGGGGGCGAGCAGTACTTC
once,NA,TRBV28,TRBJ2-4,CASSLAQGLAKNIQYF,TGTGCCAGCAGTTTAGCACAGGGACTAGCCAAAAACATTCAGTACTTC
NA,TRBD1,TRBV19,TRBJ1-4,CASSMTGQGYEKLFF,TGTGCCAGTAGTATGACGGGACAGGGGTACGAAAAACTGTTTTTT
NA,NA,TRBV9,TRBJ2-2,CASSVGGTGELFF,TGTGCCAGCAGCGTAGGTGGGACCGGGGAGCTGTTTTTT
NA,TRBD2,TRBV5-1,TRBJ2-1,CASKPGLAGGNEQFF,TGCGCCAGCAAACCCGGACTAGCGGGAGGCAATGAGCAGTTCTTC
NA,NA,TRBV19,TRBJ2-7,CASSLLGPSREQYF,TGTGCCAGTAGTCTTCTGGGACCCTCTAGGGAGCAGTACTTC
NA,TRBD2,TRBV9,TRBJ2-2,CASSATSGVNTGELFF,TGTGCCAGCAGCGCAACCAGCGGGGTAAACACCGGGGAGCTGTTTTTT
NA,NA,TRBV10-3,TRBJ2-3,CAISEGPSTDTQYF,TGTGCCATCAGTGAAGGGCCTAGCACAGATACGCAGTATTTT
NA,TRBD2,TRBV5-1,TRBJ2-7,CASSLAPLGLAGVVQYF,TGCGCCAGCAGCTTGGCACCATTGGGACTAGCGGGAGTGGTGCAGTACTTC
NA,TRBD1,TRBV13,TRBJ2-7,CASSPGTGSEQYF,TGTGCCAGCAGCCCAGGGACAGGGTCCGAGCAGTACTTC
NA,NA,TRBV28,TRBJ1-6,CASRGAENSPLHF,TGTGCCAGCCGGGGGGCAGAAAATTCACCCCTCCACTTT